These 9 T cell receptor beta chains were all obtained from the same sample, sequenced in a study of cytotoxic CD8 clonotypes in ibrutinib-treated CLL. Profiling relied on immunoSEQ multiplex PCR, and the TCRdb table lists in-frame clones only, not all of them. The repertoire consists of some 58,000 clones, with about three quarters occurring once and the leading ten covering around 43%. The sample was PBMCs, taken after 12 months of ibrutinib treatment. These receptors were collected from a human donor with chronic lymphocytic leukemia.

The J gene is TRBJ2-1, the V gene TRBV10-3, with 12 bases matching TRBD2. The J segment lost 7 bases and the V segment lost 3 bases, leaving 4 bases of the junction unmatched. Germline values: CDR1 ENHRY, CDR2 SYGVKD. CDR3 size: 15 residues. The CDR3 loop is CAISEVTSGGNEQFF. The DNA for the CDR3 is TGTGCCATCAGTGAAGTAACTAGCGGGGGGAATGAGCAGTTCTTC.

V and J are TRBV28 and TRBJ1-5; D might be TRBD1 (5 bases). Germline V lookup: CDR1 MDHEN, CDR2 SYDVKM. Trimming pared 6 bases from V and 9 bases from J, leaving 9 bases between. The CDR3 is made up of 11 amino acids. CDR3 region: CASSPGGPQHF. Here the CDR3 DNA reads TGTGCCAGCAGCCCCGGGGGGCCCCAGCATTTT.

The V call is TRBV7-9, the J call TRBJ2-7, with D possibly TRBD1 on 6 matching bases. The CDR3 loop spans 13 amino acids. Germline V CDR1 and CDR2: SEHNR, FQNEAQ (reference sequence). V was pared by 5 bases and J by 2 bases, with 10 bases between. The CDR3 is CASSPRGPYEQYF. In DNA form, the CDR3 reads TGTGCCAGCAGCCCCAGGGGCCCCTACGAGCAGTACTTC.

This chain uses TRBV27 with TRBJ2-1, with 12 bases matching TRBD2. With V trimmed by 4 bases and J by 4 bases, 11 bases remained unmatched. The CDR3 has 18 residues. CDR1 and CDR2 from the germline V gene are MNHEY and SMNVEV (reference sequence). CDR3 bases: TGTGCCAGCAGTTCCGGGACTAGCGGGTTTTTCGGGTACAATGAGCAGTTCTTC. It translates to CASSSGTSGFFGYNEQFF.

The CDR3 reads CASSGQGARYEQYF. The CDR3 DNA is TGTGCCAGCAGTGGTCAGGGGGCGCGTTACGAGCAGTACTTC. The chain is built from TRBV2 and TRBJ2-7; 8 positions agree with TRBD1. Per the germline V gene, CDR1 is SNHLY and CDR2 is FYNNEI. J gave up 4 bases and V 4 bases, and 6 bases lay outside the gene matches. This CDR3 is built from 14 residues.

The genes are TRBV18 and TRBJ1-5, with D possibly being TRBD1 (6 bases). V was cut by 3 bases and J by 5 bases, with 17 bases left in between. Germline assignment: CDR1 KGHSH and CDR2 LQKENI. This CDR3 has 16 amino acids. The CDR3 loop is CASSPTGMGGHQPQHF. CDR3 DNA: TGTGCCAGCTCACCCACAGGGATGGGTGGACATCAGCCCCAGCATTTT.

The V and J genes are TRBV28 and TRBJ2-7; D is ambiguous. The V end was cut by 6 bases, the J end by 3 bases, with 6 bases between. This CDR3 is 11 amino acids long. The germline gives CDR1 MDHEN, CDR2 SYDVKM. The CDR3 nucleotides read TGTGCCAGCAGCCGAATCTACGAGCAGTACTTC. This sequence encodes CASSRIYEQYF.

The chain joins TRBV9 to TRBJ2-1; D may be TRBD2 (6 bases). The V and J ends lost 4 bases and 2 bases respectively, with 13 bases between them. The V gene's germline CDR1 is SGDLS and CDR2 YYNGEE. CDR3 length equals 15 residues. The CDR3 is CASSPHWGAYNEQFF. The DNA of the CDR3 is TGTGCCAGCAGCCCCCATTGGGGGGCCTACAATGAGCAGTTCTTC. Filled out from reference TRBV9 and TRBJ2-1, the complete variable domain reads DSGVTQTPKHLITATGQRVTLRCSPRSGDLSVYWYQQSLDQGLQFLIQYYNGEERAKGNILERFSAQQFPDLHSELNLSSLELGDSALYFCASSPHWGAYNEQFFGPGTRLTVL.

This rearrangement joins TRBV9 to TRBJ2-1; D remains ambiguous. The V end was cut by 4 bases, the J end by 10 bases, with 15 bases between. Germline-derived CDR1 and CDR2 are SGDLS and YYNGEE. The CDR3 is 13 amino acids. DNA of the CDR3: TGTGCCAGCAGCACAACAGTTCTCGGCGAGCAGTTCTTC. The encoded protein is CASSTTVLGEQFF. Full variable domain (missing parts from reference TRBV9 and TRBJ2-1): DSGVTQTPKHLITATGQRVTLRCSPRSGDLSVYWYQQSLDQGLQFLIQYYNGEERAKGNILERFSAQQFPDLHSELNLSSLELGDSALYFCASSTTVLGEQFFGPGTRLTVL.